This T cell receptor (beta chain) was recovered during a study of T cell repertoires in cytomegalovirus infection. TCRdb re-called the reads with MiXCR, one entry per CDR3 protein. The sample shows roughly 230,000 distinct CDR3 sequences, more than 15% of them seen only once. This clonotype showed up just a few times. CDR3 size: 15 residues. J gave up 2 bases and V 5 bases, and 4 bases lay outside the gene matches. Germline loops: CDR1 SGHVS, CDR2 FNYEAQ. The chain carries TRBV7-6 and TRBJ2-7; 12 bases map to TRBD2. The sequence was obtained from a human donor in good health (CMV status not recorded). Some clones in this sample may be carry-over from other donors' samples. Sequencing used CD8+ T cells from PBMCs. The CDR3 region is CASSGGLAGTYEQYF. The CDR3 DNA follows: TGTGCCAGCAGCGGCGGACTAGCGGGGACCTACGAGCAGTACTTC. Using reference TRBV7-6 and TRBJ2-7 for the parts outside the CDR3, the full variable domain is GAGVSQSPRYKVTKRGQDVALRCDPISGHVSLYWYRQALGQGPEFLTYFNYEAQQDKSGLPNDRFSAERPEGSISTLTIQRTEQRDSAMYRCASSGGLAGTYEQYFGPGTRLTVT.